This T cell receptor (beta chain) was sequenced in a study of vaccination and CD4 T cells after COVID-19. In the study overall: Cells received overlapping spike peptides from SARS-CoV-2, HCoV-NL63, HCoV-OC43 and HCoV-229E as stimulation. For control cultures, the treatment was a CEFX pool, an HIV-1 Nef pool, or no peptide.

The count of this clonotype is one. The antigen remains unidentified. Study-level results: Median SARS-CoV-2-reactive clonotype numbers rose nonsignificantly, about 20 to 40.

Sequenced with the Oncomine TCR Beta short-read assay was DNA taken from cultured CD4+ T cells. TCRdb itself ran the PCR reads through MiXCR, one entry per CDR3 protein. Here the sample spans 15,000 to 25,000 distinct CDR3 sequences, approximately 50% being singletons. V trimming: 4 bases; J trimming: 3 bases; junction bases outside the gene matches: 8. This CDR3 region has 17 residues. CDR1 is ENHRY and CDR2 is SYGVKD in the germline V gene. Treatment: roughly nine-day PBMC culture with coronavirus spike peptide pools or control peptides (ViraFEST assay). Via ViraFEST, peptide pools expanded antigen-specific T cells before TCR sequencing.

The sample comprised CD4+ T cells from blood, cultured in vitro. The rearrangement joins TRBV10-3 to TRBJ2-2, with 10 bases that match TRBD1. The clonotype comes from a human donor who had recovered from COVID-19. As DNA, the CDR3 is TGTGCCATCAGTGCTGAGACAGGGGGCCCCGACACCGGGGAGCTGTTTTTT. It encodes CAISAETGGPDTGELFF.